This T cell receptor beta chain emerged from a study of blood T cells in healthy people across ages. Germline V gene data show CDR1 as SEHNR and CDR2 as FQNEAQ (reference sequence). The V end was cut by 5 bases, the J end by 3 bases, with 19 bases between. The length of the CDR3 is 16 residues. Study-level findings and limits: Observed TCR beta diversity showed a strong correlation with the percentage of naive T cells as measured by flow cytometry. The diversity estimates, figures obtained from one million T cells, were considered underestimates.

Then a second PCR, running about 6 to 12 cycles, was carried out with a sample-barcoded 5' primer and a J-beta primer mix. TCRdb called the 5' RACE reads again in MiXCR, with one record for every CDR3 protein. The sample consists of under 2 million distinct CDR3 sequences, almost 35% of them appearing once. Turning to this clonotype: Its cognate antigen is unknown.

The specimen was blood. The clonotype was recovered from a woman aged 30 to 39 in good health. The chain employs TRBV7-9 and TRBJ1-1; perhaps TRBD1 as D (6 bases). In DNA, the CDR3 is TGTGCCAGCAGCCACTTACAGGGTGTCGGGGACACTGAAGCTTTCTTT. Residues: CASSHLQGVGDTEAFF.